The 14 T cell receptor beta chains below were found in one sample sequenced in a study of blood T cell repertoires in COVID-19. Repertoires were generated with immunoSEQ multiplex PCR, while TCRdb's copy carries only in-frame clones and drops some. The table includes more than 85,000 clones, about 90% detected once. What was sequenced was peripheral blood. All receptors come from a human donor with COVID-19, enrolled during active disease. The donor label of this sample is uncertain.

The J gene is TRBJ2-1, the V gene TRBV6-5; the match to TRBD1 covers 9 bases. Germline values: CDR1 MNHEY, CDR2 SVGAGI. The CDR3 sequence is 15 residues long. V gave up 4 bases and J gave up 7 bases; unmatched junction bases: 8. The CDR3 DNA sequence: TGTGCCAGCAGTTCCCCGGGACAGGGTAGGAATGAGCAGTTCTTC. Residues: CASSSPGQGRNEQFF.

In its sample, this clone was seen once. V and J are TRBV5-4 and TRBJ2-1; D unclear. This CDR3 comprises 13 residues. Deletions cut 4 bases from V and 6 bases from J, with 11 bases between. CDR1 SGHNT and CDR2 YYREEE come from the germline V gene (reference sequence). The CDR3 DNA reads TGTGCCAGCAGCCCTGTTGGGCGCAATGAGCAGTTCTTC. Protein sequence: CASSPVGRNEQFF.

The chain combines TRBV12-3 or TRBV12-4 with TRBJ2-3; D is perhaps TRBD2 (7 bases). The CDR3 consists of 13 residues. Trimming removed 4 bases at V and 8 bases at J, with 13 bases between. The CDR3 sequence is CASSSNREGTQYF. The CDR3, as DNA: TGTGCCAGCAGTTCGAACAGGGAGGGTACGCAGTATTTT.

A remark on this clone: A junction end diverges from the germline sequence, so it may reflect a read error. The chain links TRBV5-1 to TRBJ1-6; 7 positions agree with TRBD1. The CDR3 contains 15 residues. In germline, CDR1 is SGHRS, CDR2 YFSETQ. CDR3 sequence (DNA): TGCGCCAGCAGCATAACAGGGGCCTACAATTCACCCCTCCACTTT. Translation: CASSITGAYNSPLHF.

The chain is built from TRBV28 and TRBJ1-2; 7 bases align to TRBD1. The germline V gene encodes CDR1 MDHEN and CDR2 SYDVKM. V lost 3 bases and J lost 0; bases outside the gene matches: 1. The CDR3 is 14 amino acids. CDR3: CASSFGTANYGYTF. DNA for the CDR3: TGTGCCAGCAGTTTCGGGACAGCTAACTATGGCTACACCTTC.

For the CDR3, the DNA is TGTGCCAGTAGTAGCTGGAGTTTTCGTGGGGGGGGCGATGGCTACACCTTC. Amino acid sequence: CASSSWSFRGGGDGYTF. The V and J genes are TRBV19 and TRBJ1-2; a weak D match, TRBD1 (6 bases). Per germline, CDR1 LNHDA and CDR2 SQIVND (reference sequence). V shed 4 bases and J shed 6 bases, with 24 bases lying between them. This CDR3 has 17 amino acids.

The chain couples TRBV30 to TRBJ1-1; D perhaps matches TRBD1 (5 bases). Per germline, CDR1 GTSNPN and CDR2 SVGIG (reference sequence). Trimming took 2 bases from V and 11 from J, leaving 15 bases between them. CDR3 length: 12 amino acids. CDR3 region: CAWSFGRGTAFF. The CDR3 DNA reads TGTGCCTGGAGTTTCGGTCGGGGGACGGCTTTCTTT.

V is TRBV3-1 (or the pseudogene TRBV3-2) and J is TRBJ2-5, with D hard to call. Looked up from germline, CDR1 is LGHDT and CDR2 is YNNKEL (reference sequence). The V end was cut by 4 bases, the J end by 4 bases, with 7 bases between. The CDR3 runs 12 residues. The CDR3 region is CASSPQAETQYF. The CDR3 DNA sequence: TGTGCCAGCAGCCCCCAGGCAGAGACCCAGTACTTC.

CDR3 bases: TGTGCCAGCAGCGTGCAGGGGGCCAATGAGCAGTTCTTC. Protein sequence: CASSVQGANEQFF. This sequence joins TRBV25-1 and TRBJ2-1, with TRBD1 matching 8 bases. This CDR3 has 13 residues. Germline trimming cut 6 bases from V and 6 bases from J; bases unmatched to any gene: 4. Germline-derived CDR1 and CDR2 are MGHDK and SYGVNS.

By share, this clone counts as medium-sized. The J gene is TRBJ1-6, the V gene TRBV6-1; TRBD1 aligns across 8 bases. After removal of 2 bases from V and 5 bases from J, the junction contained 8 bases not matched to a gene. Germline-derived CDR1 and CDR2 are MNHNS and SASEGT. CDR3 length: 17 amino acids. CDR3 sequence reads: CASSESGAGGNNSPLHF. CDR3 in DNA: TGTGCCAGCAGTGAAAGTGGGGCAGGGGGCAATAATTCACCCCTCCACTTT.

The chain joins TRBV19 to TRBJ2-7, with 13 bases aligning to TRBD2. Germline V lookup: CDR1 LNHDA, CDR2 SQIVND (reference sequence). The CDR3 contains 22 residues. The trim removed 4 bases at V and 2 bases at J, leaving 23 bases unmatched. CDR3 sequence: CASSSLRSRTSGREVRTYEQYF. The CDR3 DNA reads TGTGCCAGTAGTAGCTTGAGGTCGCGGACTAGCGGGAGAGAGGTTCGAACCTACGAGCAGTACTTC.

This chain links TRBV10-3 with TRBJ2-1; 9 nucleotides agree with TRBD1. This CDR3 has 14 residues. Germline CDR1 reads ENHRY; CDR2 reads SYGVKD. The V and J ends lost 6 bases and 7 bases, in that order; junction bases with no gene match: 7. CDR3 DNA: TGTGCCATCAGGGCTGACGACAGGGGGAATGAGCAGTTCTTC. Translation gives CAIRADDRGNEQFF.

The chain has TRBV11-3 and TRBJ1-3, with 7 bases lining up with TRBD1. This CDR3 has 15 residues. The germline gives CDR1 SGHNT, CDR2 YENEEA. Germline trimming cut 7 bases from V and 0 bases from J; bases unmatched to any gene: 6. This CDR3 is CASTLDRNSGNTIYF. The DNA of the CDR3 is TGTGCCAGCACCCTGGACAGGAACTCTGGAAACACCATATATTTT.

The chain employs TRBV7-9 and TRBJ1-3, with TRBD1 matching over 11 bases. CDR3 length: 15 residues. V shed 5 bases, J shed 8 bases, and the junction held 8 bases outside the gene matches. Per the germline V gene, CDR1 is SEHNR and CDR2 is FQNEAQ (reference sequence). CDR3 nucleotides: TGTGCCAGCAGCCCCGCCGGACAGGGGGCTTACACCATATATTTT. Protein sequence: CASSPAGQGAYTIYF.